A selection of T cell receptor beta chains follows, all from one sample in a study of T cells in tumors after PD-1 blockade. Profiled with immunoSEQ multiplex PCR; TCRdb holds only in-frame clones, not every one. The sample shows about 47,000 clones, more than 70% of them seen only once. Sequencing used PBMCs, obtained before anti-PD-1 treatment. All receptors derive from a human donor with basal cell carcinoma. Both conserved end residues are part of each CDR3. The order of the fields is clone size, J gene, V gene, D gene, CDR3 DNA, CDR3 protein. D genes are given only for firm matches. For some rows the clone size is stated as once, few or many, or as a class when expanded; others skip it.

-,TRBJ1-6,TRBV5-1,TRBD1,TGCGCCAGCTCTATCGGACAGGGCAATAATTCACCCCTCCACTTT,CASSIGQGNNSPLHF
-,TRBJ1-2,TRBV19,-,TGTGCCAGTAGTATTATCGGTGGACGCGGCTACACCTTC,CASSIIGGRGYTF
-,TRBJ2-7,TRBV9,TRBD2,TGTGCCAGCAGCGTAGGTGGGAGGGCCGTCGAGCAGTACTTC,CASSVGGRAVEQYF
-,TRBJ1-6,TRBV5-6,-,TGTGCCAGCAGCTTCGTGGGTTCTCCTGATTCACCCCTCCACTTT,CASSFVGSPDSPLHF
-,TRBJ1-6,TRBV3-1/TRBV3-2,-,TGTGCCAGCAGCCATCCCGGGAATAATTCACCCCTCCACTTT,CASSHPGNNSPLHF
-,TRBJ2-1,TRBV10-3,-,TGTGCCATCAGTGAAGCAGGCCTAAGCAGCTACAATGAGCAGTTCTTC,CAISEAGLSSYNEQFF
-,TRBJ2-7,TRBV2,TRBD2,TGTGCCAGCAGTGAGTCTAGCGGGAGGGCGGAGCAGTACTTC,CASSESSGRAEQYF
-,TRBJ1-2,TRBV6-1,-,TGTGCCAGCAGTGAGCCAGCGGGGCCGTTCTATGGCTACACCTTC,CASSEPAGPFYGYTF
-,TRBJ1-2,TRBV27,TRBD1,TGTGCCAGCAGTTTAAGCCAGGGGGCCTACTATGGCTACACCTTC,CASSLSQGAYYGYTF
few,TRBJ2-7,TRBV28,TRBD1,TGTGCCAGCATCATCAACTCGGACAGGGGCTACGAGCAGTACTTC,CASIINSDRGYEQYF
-,TRBJ2-7,TRBV2,-,TGTGCCAGCAGCGTACTGGGGGGGGGCACCTACGAGCAGTACTTC,CASSVLGGGTYEQYF
-,TRBJ1-1,TRBV24-1,-,TGTGCCACCAGTGATTCCCACAACACTGAAGCTTTCTTT,CATSDSHNTEAFF
-,TRBJ2-1,TRBV5-1,-,TGCGCCAGCCGGCACCTGCTAAAGAGCTCCTACAATGAGCAGTTCTTC,CASRHLLKSSYNEQFF
-,TRBJ2-3,TRBV5-4,TRBD1,TGTGCCAGCAGCTTGGGAAGGACAGGGTATAGCACAGATACGCAGTATTTT,CASSLGRTGYSTDTQYF
-,TRBJ2-3,TRBV6-5,-,TGTGCCAGCACCCAGTCGGGAGTTAGCACAGATACGCAGTATTTT,CASTQSGVSTDTQYF
-,TRBJ1-2,TRBV2,TRBD1,TGTGCCAGCAGTATACTAGACAGGGAACCCTCTGGCTACACCTTC,CASSILDREPSGYTF
few,TRBJ1-3,TRBV29-1,TRBD1,TGCAGCGCCGAGACAGGGCTCTCTGGAAACACCATATATTTT,CSAETGLSGNTIYF
-,TRBJ2-6,TRBV30,-,TGTGCCTGGAGTGTAGGGGGTCAGGTCACTGGGGCCAACGTCCTGACTTTC,CAWSVGGQVTGANVLTF
-,TRBJ2-1,TRBV6-2/TRBV6-3,TRBD1,TGTGCCAGCAGTTCTACAGGGGGCAACTCCTACAATGAGCAGTTCTTC,CASSSTGGNSYNEQFF